Following are 26 T cell receptor beta chains from one sample sequenced in a study of graft-versus-host responses after intestinal transplantation. The antigens of these receptors remain unknown. Using immunoSEQ multiplex PCR, the repertoire was profiled, and TCRdb retains in-frame clones only, with some absent. The table shows 80,000 to 100,000 clones, with roughly 90% occurring only once. The sample was unstimulated CD4+ T cells sorted from spleen or lymph node cells, taken before intestinal transplant. Receptors were obtained from a human donor who received an intestinal transplant.

The chain is built from TRBV7-9 and TRBJ2-1; the D is unclear. CDR1 and CDR2 from the germline V gene are SEHNR and FQNEAQ (reference sequence). Trimming took off 1 base at V and 0 bases at J, with 13 bases between the two ends. This CDR3 has 17 amino acids. The CDR3 DNA is TGTGCCAGCAGCTTAGTCCATATGTCGGGCTCCTACAATGAGCAGTTCTTC. Protein sequence: CASSLVHMSGSYNEQFF.

This chain links TRBV5-6 with TRBJ2-3; the D gene is possibly TRBD2 (5 bases). The CDR3 runs 13 residues. CDR1 and CDR2 (germline): SGHDT, YYEEEE. V gave up 0 bases and J gave up 6 bases, with 8 bases separating them. The chain's CDR3 is CASSLAGRDTQYF. As DNA, the CDR3 is TGTGCCAGCAGCTTGGCGGGAAGGGATACGCAGTATTTT.

This chain links TRBV28 with TRBJ2-7; 9 nucleotides align to TRBD2. The junction had 16 bases not matched to a gene; V was cut back by 3 bases and J by 1 base. The V gene's germline CDR1 is MDHEN and CDR2 SYDVKM. The CDR3 is 19 amino acids. The CDR3: CASSFSRPLGSGRSYEQYF. The CDR3 coding sequence is TGTGCCAGCAGTTTCAGTCGTCCGCTGGGTAGCGGGAGATCCTACGAGCAGTACTTC.

This rearrangement joins TRBV2 to TRBJ2-2; D may be TRBD2 (5 bases). CDR3 length: 12 residues. The ends were cut back, 8 bases at V and 6 bases at J, with 10 bases in the middle. Germline CDR1 and CDR2: SNHLY and FYNNEI. The CDR3 is CASGSGSGELFF. CDR3 DNA: TGTGCCAGCGGTTCGGGATCCGGGGAGCTGTTTTTT.

The chain uses TRBV4-2 and TRBJ2-7; D remains unclear. The CDR3 extends over 16 amino acids. CDR1 is LGHNA and CDR2 is YNFKEQ in the germline V gene. Trimming pared 0 bases from V and 0 bases from J, leaving 12 bases between. CDR3 sequence reads: CASSQDLNSISYEQYF. Here the CDR3 DNA reads TGTGCCAGCAGCCAAGATTTGAACAGCATCTCCTACGAGCAGTACTTC.

The CDR3 nucleotides read TGTGCTAGTGGTTTGGTTGGAGGGGGCTCGGGAAACACCATATATTTT. Protein: CASGLVGGGSGNTIYF. The genes are TRBV12-5 and TRBJ1-3; 7 bases match TRBD1. Germline V gene sequence: CDR1 LGHNT, CDR2 FRNRAP. The CDR3 consists of 16 residues. V was clipped by 0 bases and J by 4 bases; unmatched bases: 6. The full variable domain, rest sourced from reference TRBV12-5 and TRBJ1-3, is DARVTQTPRHKVTEMGQEVTMRCQPILGHNTVFWYRQTMMQGLELLAYFRNRAPLDDSGMPKDRFSAEMPDATLATLKIQPSEPRDSAVYFCASGLVGGGSGNTIYFGEGSWLTVV.

This chain joins TRBV11-1 and TRBJ2-5, with D tentatively TRBD1 (5 bases). Between the trimmed V and J ends, which lost 2 bases and 2 bases, there was a span of 9 bases. CDR1 is SGHAT, CDR2 FQDESV, per germline (reference sequence). This CDR3 spans 14 amino acids. CDR3 coding DNA: TGTGCCAGCAGCTTATCAGGGCAACAAGAGACCCAGTACTTC. Translation: CASSLSGQQETQYF.

V and J are TRBV30 and TRBJ2-7; 9 bases agree with TRBD1. With V trimmed by 2 bases and J by 5 bases, 7 bases remained unmatched. The CDR3 is 14 residues long. Germline CDR1 is GTSNPN and CDR2 is SVGIG (reference sequence). The CDR3 is CAWSRGQGRHEQYF. CDR3 in DNA: TGTGCCTGGAGTAGGGGACAGGGTAGGCACGAGCAGTACTTC.

V and J are TRBV7-2 and TRBJ1-2; TRBD1 aligns across 7 bases. The CDR3 contains 13 residues. Germline lookup yields CDR1 SGHTA and CDR2 FQGNSA. The trim removed 5 bases at V and 7 bases at J, leaving 7 bases unmatched. CDR3 bases: TGTGCCAGCAGCACACCGACAGGGTCTGGCTACACCTTC. Amino acid sequence: CASSTPTGSGYTF. Supplemented by reference TRBV7-2 and TRBJ1-2, the full variable domain reads GAGVSQSPSNKVTEKGKDVELRCDPISGHTALYWYRQSLGQGLEFLIYFQGNSAPDKSGLPSDRFSAERTGGSVSTLTIQRTQQEDSAVYLCASSTPTGSGYTFGSGTRLTVV.

The rearrangement uses TRBV9 and TRBJ2-1; 8 bases match TRBD2. V shed 0 bases, J shed 0 bases, and the junction held 8 bases outside the gene matches. CDR1 SGDLS and CDR2 YYNGEE come from the germline V gene. This CDR3 region has 18 residues. Here the CDR3 reads CASSVALGGTSSYNEQFF. The CDR3 region has the DNA TGTGCCAGCAGCGTAGCGCTAGGGGGGACTAGCTCCTACAATGAGCAGTTCTTC.

The genes are TRBV4-1 and TRBJ1-6; maybe TRBD1 (5 bases). V dropped 1 base and J dropped 10 bases, with 17 bases sitting between them. Germline CDR1 MGHRA, CDR2 YSYEKL. The CDR3 runs 16 residues. The CDR3 DNA sequence: TGCGCCAGCAGCCAAGGGGCTTGGGGGGACGGCTCACCCCTCCACTTT. This sequence encodes CASSQGAWGDGSPLHF.

The gene calls are TRBV27 and TRBJ1-2; TRBD1 is a possible D gene (5 bases). The V and J ends lost 1 base and 8 bases respectively, with 17 bases between them. Germline CDR1 MNHEY, CDR2 SMNVEV (reference sequence). CDR3 length: 15 amino acids. The CDR3 nucleotides read TGTGCCAGCAGTTTATGGGGGGTGGGCGCGGGAGGCTACACCTTC. Protein: CASSLWGVGAGGYTF.

J is TRBJ1-1 and V is TRBV6-1; D remains unclear. The germline gives CDR1 MNHNS, CDR2 SASEGT. This CDR3 is 15 amino acids long. Trimming took off 3 bases at V and 0 bases at J, with 11 bases between the two ends. The CDR3 DNA reads as TGTGCCAGCAGTGAGGCCAGAGCGATGAACACTGAAGCTTTCTTT. Its protein product is CASSEARAMNTEAFF.

The gene calls are TRBV30 and TRBJ2-1; 8 nucleotides match TRBD2. This CDR3 has 15 residues. Germline trimming cut 2 bases from V and 7 bases from J; bases unmatched to any gene: 10. Germline assignment: CDR1 GTSNPN and CDR2 SVGIG (reference sequence). Here the CDR3 reads CAWSSLAGGQNEQFF. The CDR3 coding sequence is TGTGCCTGGAGTAGCCTCGCGGGAGGTCAAAATGAGCAGTTCTTC.

V usage is TRBV30 and J usage is TRBJ1-6, with D maybe TRBD1 (5 bases). CDR1 is GTSNPN and CDR2 is SVGIG in the germline V gene (reference sequence). The ends were cut back, 1 base at V and 9 bases at J, with 10 bases in the middle. This CDR3 has 13 amino acids. The DNA for the CDR3 is TGTGCCTGGAGTGCAGGGAGGGTTTCACCCCTCCACTTT. Translation gives CAWSAGRVSPLHF.

The J gene is TRBJ1-5, the V gene TRBV6-5, with unresolved D. This CDR3 has 13 amino acids. Germline V gene lookup returns CDR1 MNHEY and CDR2 SVGAGI. V lost 0 bases to trimming and J lost 6 bases, with 6 bases between them. CDR3 nucleotide sequence: TGTGCCAGCAGTTACTCGTTCGGTCAGCCCCAGCATTTT. Protein sequence: CASSYSFGQPQHF.

The table lists this clone with a count of one. The V and J genes are TRBV6-5 and TRBJ2-7, with a possible D match to TRBD1 (6 bases). CDR3 length: 13 amino acids. The ends were cut back, 6 bases at V and 3 bases at J, with 12 bases in the middle. Germline V gene data show CDR1 as MNHEY and CDR2 as SVGAGI. CDR3 nucleotides: TGTGCCAGCAGCGTCGGGACACTCTACGAGCAGTACTTC. Its protein is CASSVGTLYEQYF.

This chain joins TRBV5-1 and TRBJ1-3; TRBD1 matches 7 bases. The CDR3 loop spans 15 amino acids. Germline lookup yields CDR1 SGHRS and CDR2 YFSETQ. V was clipped by 3 bases and J by 0 bases; unmatched bases: 3. In DNA form, the CDR3 reads TGCGCCAGCAGCTGGGACAGACTCTCTGGAAACACCATATATTTT. It codes for CASSWDRLSGNTIYF.

This clone occurred once. The J gene is TRBJ1-4, the V gene TRBV7-9, with a tentative D call TRBD1 (5 bases). This CDR3 comprises 14 residues. V shed 2 bases and J shed 2 bases, with 6 bases lying between them. The germline V gene encodes CDR1 SEHNR and CDR2 FQNEAQ (reference sequence). The CDR3 sequence: CASSLQGTNEKLFF. As DNA, the CDR3 is TGTGCCAGCAGCTTACAGGGCACTAATGAAAAACTGTTTTTT.

The chain combines TRBV6-1 with TRBJ1-2; 7 bases align to TRBD1. Trimming at V came to 5 bases and at J to 3 bases, leaving 6 bases not matched to a gene. This CDR3 has 14 amino acids. The V gene's germline CDR1 is MNHNS and CDR2 SASEGT. CDR3 sequence (DNA): TGTGCCAGCAGTCCGGGGACAGCTTACTATGGCTACACCTTC. As protein: CASSPGTAYYGYTF.

On this clone: At the DNA level, this CDR3 is encoded by other sequences in the same sample as well. This sequence joins TRBV5-1 and TRBJ1-4; 9 nucleotides agree with TRBD1. V shed 0 bases and J 0 bases; nucleotides not matched to a gene: 0. This CDR3 contains 16 residues. Germline-derived CDR1 and CDR2 are SGHRS and YFSETQ. CDR3 region: CASSLGQGATNEKLFF. Written as DNA, the CDR3 is TGCGCCAGCAGCTTGGGACAGGGGGCAACTAATGAAAAACTGTTTTTT.

The rearrangement links TRBV5-4 to TRBJ1-2, with 9 nucleotides matching TRBD1. Germline assignment: CDR1 SGHNT and CDR2 YYREEE (reference sequence). Unmatched junction bases numbered 10, after V lost 2 bases and J lost 8 bases. The length of the CDR3 is 15 residues. The CDR3 DNA follows: TGTGCCAGCAGCTTTATATTACAGGGGGCGCAAGGCTACACCTTC. This codes for CASSFILQGAQGYTF. Filled out from reference TRBV5-4 and TRBJ1-2, the complete variable domain reads ETGVTQSPTHLIKTRGQQVTLRCSSQSGHNTVSWYQQALGQGPQFIFQYYREEENGRGNFPPRFSGLQFPNYSSELNVNALELDDSALYLCASSFILQGAQGYTFGSGTRLTVV.

This clone has just a few counts. The V gene is TRBV2, the J gene TRBJ1-2, with D perhaps TRBD1 (6 bases). The germline gives CDR1 SNHLY, CDR2 FYNNEI. The CDR3 sequence is 15 residues long. V lost 3 bases and J lost 6, with 17 bases in between. This chain's CDR3 is CASSDLVGAWDGYTF. In DNA form, the CDR3 reads TGTGCCAGCAGTGACCTCGTGGGGGCCTGGGATGGCTACACCTTC.

The V call is TRBV15, the J call TRBJ1-5, with 7 positions matching TRBD1. V lost 5 bases, J lost 4 bases, and 2 bases stayed unmatched. The CDR3 runs 13 residues. The germline V gene has CDR1 LNHNV and CDR2 YYDKDF (reference sequence). The CDR3: CATSGRGNQPQHF. The CDR3, as DNA: TGTGCCACCAGCGGCAGGGGGAATCAGCCCCAGCATTTT.

The genes are TRBV5-1 and TRBJ2-7; 8 nucleotides line up with TRBD1. This CDR3 has 14 residues. Germline V gives CDR1 SGHRS, CDR2 YFSETQ. Trimming cost V 4 bases and J 0 bases; bases outside gene matches: 3. DNA for the CDR3: TGCGCCAGCAGCCCGGGACAGGACTCCTACGAGCAGTACTTC. Protein: CASSPGQDSYEQYF.

The rearrangement links TRBV10-1 to TRBJ1-1, with 7 bases lining up with TRBD1. The ends lost 6 bases at V and 3 bases at J; junction bases unmatched: 4. CDR3 size: 13 residues. The germline V gene encodes CDR1 WNHNN and CDR2 SYGVQD (reference sequence). CDR3 loop: CASSEDRDTEAFF. The DNA for the CDR3 is TGCGCCAGCAGCGAAGACAGGGACACTGAAGCTTTCTTT.